This T cell receptor (beta chain) appears in the sequencing data of a study of blood T cell repertoires in COVID-19 (dated by TCRdb to about 2020). In terms of the full investigation: Collaborator samples came from the United States, Italy and Spain and covered acute and convalescent phases of COVID-19. A de-identified subject ID, COVID-19 status, age in years and sex were almost always included in the sample metadata. The prospective study material was composed of cDNA or gDNA derived from T cells, B-cell-depleted T cells, or PBMCs. The dataset comprised deeply sampled blood TCRbeta repertoires from subjects exposed to, actively infected with, or recovered from COVID-19. The repertoires were released in a freely available public database meant as a resource for research on the immune response to SARS-CoV-2. The samples were drawn from the first 160 participants of the ongoing ImmuneRACE study and from 950 to 1,500 subjects provided by 6 global collaborators. Where HLA class I and class II types were available, the types were taken from metadata supplied by the sample provider, not from assay-based typing. Overall results and qualifications from the work: Clinical and demographic metadata were provided uncurated, with the amount varying by source and participant.

Participants in the prospective study were aged about 18 to 90 years, lived in more than 20 United States geographic areas, and enrolled through a virtual design. In the prospective study, cohorts were assigned on the basis of participant-reported clinical history obtained from a screening survey and a study questionnaire. Exposed participants were defined as having been in contact with someone with a PCR-confirmed or clinician-diagnosed COVID-19 case within 2 weeks of study entry. Mobile phlebotomists in the prospective study collected whole blood, serum and a nasopharyngeal or oropharyngeal swab from every participant. Participants in the prospective study had the option to provide additional blood draws and questionnaires over a roughly two-month period. Blood samples from the prospective study were shipped frozen or at room temperature prior to DNA extraction. The CDR3 runs 17 amino acids, cysteine and phenylalanine included. CDR3 DNA is the only sequence kept; it has 51 bases, read in frame from the first base. Via the germline V gene, CDR1 is SGHRS and CDR2 YFSETQ.

This clone was observed at least ten times. Its binding antigen is unknown. One end of the junction fails to match germline, which may point to a read error. TCRbeta CDR3 regions were amplified from genomic DNA using the immunoSEQ Assay, a bias-controlled multiplex PCR. Regarding the original processing steps: Nucleated cell counts per sample were estimated from amplification of reference gene primers within the assay. Sequence reads were collapsed and filtered to measure the absolute abundance of every unique TCRbeta CDR3 rearrangement. For each sample, productive Simpson clonality was calculated as the square root of Simpson's diversity index across productive rearrangements. As stored in TCRdb, this immuneACCESS dataset retains in-frame rearrangements with V and J assigned. A fraction of the clones does not appear; measured against another copy, unresolved V genes explain less than half of the discrepancy, and the remainder lacks a known reason. That table supplies the V and J calls and clone size; D and trimming were determined from the DNA. The sample yields 250,000 or so clones; about 90% were counted once. The top ten constitute about 3.4% of the sample.

The sample was PBMCs or T cells enriched from blood (not recorded which). The clonotype was recovered from a woman between 40 and 55 years old who had been exposed to COVID-19. Rearrangement joined TRBV5-1 to TRBJ1-2, with no D gene named confidently. CDR3 loop: CASSLGSGLSSNYGYTF. The nucleotides are TGTGCCAGCAGCTTGGGGTCGGGGTTAAGTTCTAACTATGGCTACACCTTC.